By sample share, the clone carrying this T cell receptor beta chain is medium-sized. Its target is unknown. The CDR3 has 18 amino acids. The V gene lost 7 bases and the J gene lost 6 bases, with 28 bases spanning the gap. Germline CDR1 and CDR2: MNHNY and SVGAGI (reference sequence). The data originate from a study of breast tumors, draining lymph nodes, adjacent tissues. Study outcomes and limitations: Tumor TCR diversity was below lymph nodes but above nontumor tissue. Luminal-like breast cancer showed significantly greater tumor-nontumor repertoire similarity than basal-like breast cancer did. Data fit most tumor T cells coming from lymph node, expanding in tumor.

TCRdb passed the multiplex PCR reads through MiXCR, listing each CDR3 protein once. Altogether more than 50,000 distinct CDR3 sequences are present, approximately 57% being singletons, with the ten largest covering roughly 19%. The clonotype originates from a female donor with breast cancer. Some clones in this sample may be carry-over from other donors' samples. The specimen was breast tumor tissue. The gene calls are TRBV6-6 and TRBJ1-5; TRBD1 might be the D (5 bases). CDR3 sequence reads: CASNPSGPSFAGGQPQHF. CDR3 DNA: TGTGCCAGCAACCCTTCGGGACCCTCTTTCGCCGGAGGTCAGCCCCAGCATTTT.